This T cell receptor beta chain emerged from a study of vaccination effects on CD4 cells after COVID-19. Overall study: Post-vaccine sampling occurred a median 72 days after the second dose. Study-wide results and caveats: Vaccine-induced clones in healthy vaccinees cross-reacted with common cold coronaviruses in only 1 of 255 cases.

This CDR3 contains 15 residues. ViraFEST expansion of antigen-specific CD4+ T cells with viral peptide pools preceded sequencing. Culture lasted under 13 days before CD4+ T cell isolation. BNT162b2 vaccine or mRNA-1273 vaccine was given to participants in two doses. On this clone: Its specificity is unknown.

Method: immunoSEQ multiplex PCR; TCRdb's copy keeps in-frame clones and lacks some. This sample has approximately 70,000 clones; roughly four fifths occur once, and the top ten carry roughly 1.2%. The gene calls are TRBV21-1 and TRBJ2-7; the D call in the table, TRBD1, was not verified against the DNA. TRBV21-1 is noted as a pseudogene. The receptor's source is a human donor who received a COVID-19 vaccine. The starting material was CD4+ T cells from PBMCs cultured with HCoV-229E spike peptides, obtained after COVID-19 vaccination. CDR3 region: CASSRWGSRDSEQYV. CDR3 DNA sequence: TGTGCCAGCAGCAGGTGGGGGTCCCGGGACAGCGAGCAGTACGTC.